A single sample is the source of the 12 T cell receptor beta chains below, sequenced in a study of cytomegalovirus exposure and HLA in healthy donors. Primers for the PCR totalled 60 Vbeta and 13 Jbeta. Sequenced by immunoSEQ multiplex PCR; TCRdb stores in-frame clones only, minus some. The data hold around 180,000 clones, with around 80% observed a single time. Sequenced input: PBMCs. All receptors come from a male donor in good health and CMV-seronegative.

V is TRBV4-3 and J is TRBJ1-5; no firm D call. Trimming stripped 0 bases from V and 7 bases from J, with 7 bases between. This CDR3 region has 13 residues. In germline, CDR1 is LGHNA, CDR2 YSLEER. CDR3 bases: TGCGCCAGCAGCCAAGAACTCACGCAGCCCCAGCATTTT. Its protein is CASSQELTQPQHF.

The chain couples TRBV19 to TRBJ2-3, with 7 bases that match TRBD1. Germline loops: CDR1 LNHDA, CDR2 SQIVND (reference sequence). The CDR3 consists of 14 residues. The trim removed 6 bases at V and 2 bases at J, leaving 5 bases unmatched. The CDR3 coding sequence is TGTGCCAGTAGAGAGGGACAGTACACAGATACGCAGTATTTT. Its protein product is CASREGQYTDTQYF.

This rearrangement joins TRBV7-8 to TRBJ2-7, with unresolved D. Trimming cost V 1 base and J 4 bases, with 5 bases left between them. The germline gives CDR1 SGHVS, CDR2 FQNEAQ. The CDR3 loop spans 12 amino acids. CDR3 sequence (DNA): TGTGCCAGCAGCTTAGTTTCGTACGAGCAGTACTTC. Translated: CASSLVSYEQYF.

This chain joins TRBV7-2 and TRBJ2-2, with 10 positions matching TRBD1. In germline, CDR1 is SGHTA, CDR2 FQGNSA. This CDR3 contains 17 residues. The junction had 9 bases not matched to a gene; V was cut back by 4 bases and J by 4 bases. The CDR3 DNA follows: TGTGCCAGCAGCTCCCAGTGGACAGGGGGAAGCACCGGGGAGCTGTTTTTT. This sequence encodes CASSSQWTGGSTGELFF. Variable domain in full (rest from reference TRBV7-2 and TRBJ2-2): GAGVSQSPSNKVTEKGKDVELRCDPISGHTALYWYRQSLGQGLEFLIYFQGNSAPDKSGLPSDRFSAERTGGSVSTLTIQRTQQEDSAVYLCASSSQWTGGSTGELFFGEGSRLTVL.

V and J are TRBV6-5 and TRBJ1-4; D remains unclear. Between the trimmed V and J ends, which lost 2 bases and 8 bases, there was a span of 6 bases. This CDR3 region has 12 residues. The germline gives CDR1 MNHEY, CDR2 SVGAGI. DNA of the CDR3: TGTGCCAGCAGTTACAGCGGGGAAAAACTGTTTTTT. Translation: CASSYSGEKLFF.

The chain has TRBV5-6 and TRBJ2-5, with TRBD1 identical over 8 bases. The assigned J gene may be wrong: the sequence end matches TRBJ2-7 better. From germline, CDR1 is SGHDT and CDR2 YYEEEE. The CDR3 is made up of 15 amino acids. CDR3 region: CASSLRDGTGSEQYF. The CDR3 bases are TGTGCCAGCAGCTTGAGAGACGGGACAGGTTCCGAGCAGTACTTC.

The genes are TRBV4-2 and TRBJ2-2; maybe TRBD1 (6 bases). CDR1 LGHNA and CDR2 YNFKEQ come from the germline V gene. The V gene lost 2 bases and the J gene lost 0 bases, with 10 bases spanning the gap. This CDR3 spans 16 amino acids. The CDR3 DNA is TGTGCCAGCAGCCAAAAGGGGGTGACGAACACCGGGGAGCTGTTTTTT. It translates to CASSQKGVTNTGELFF.

The table lists this clone with a few counts. The chain has TRBV28 and TRBJ2-1; TRBD1 agrees at 12 bases. In germline, CDR1 is MDHEN, CDR2 SYDVKM. V trimming: 6 bases; J trimming: 7 bases; junction bases outside the gene matches: 7. The CDR3 length is 15 residues. CDR3 coding DNA: TGTGCCAGCAGCCGCCCGGGACAGGGGGCAAATGAGCAGTTCTTC. Its translation is CASSRPGQGANEQFF. Supplemented by reference TRBV28 and TRBJ2-1, the full variable domain reads DVKVTQSSRYLVKRTGEKVFLECVQDMDHENMFWYRQDPGLGLRLIYFSYDVKMKEKGDIPEGYSVSREKKERFSLILESASTNQTSMYLCASSRPGQGANEQFFGPGTRLTVL.

The CDR3 DNA reads as TGTGCCAGTACCATAAGGGGTCTGGTCAGGGAGCTGTTTTTT. Translating it yields CASTIRGLVRELFF. V and J are TRBV19 and TRBJ2-2, with D possibly being TRBD1 (5 bases). The CDR3 has 14 residues. Trimming took 7 bases from V and 9 from J, leaving 18 bases between them. The germline V gene encodes CDR1 LNHDA and CDR2 SQIVND (reference sequence).

V and J are TRBV19 and TRBJ2-5; no clear D gene. V gave up 8 bases and J gave up 9 bases, with 16 bases separating them. This CDR3 contains 12 residues. CDR1 is LNHDA and CDR2 is SQIVND in the germline V gene (reference sequence). The CDR3 bases are TGTGCCAGTTCACGCGCAGGCCAGTCCCAGTACTTC. It is translated as CASSRAGQSQYF.

The gene calls are TRBV30 and TRBJ2-5, with TRBD2 identical over 9 bases. There are 13 residues in the CDR3. The ends lost 4 bases at V and 1 base at J; junction bases unmatched: 1. Germline CDR1 reads GTSNPN; CDR2 reads SVGIG (reference sequence). CDR3 protein: CAWTSGAQETQYF. CDR3 nucleotides: TGTGCCTGGACTAGCGGGGCCCAAGAGACCCAGTACTTC.

This rearrangement joins TRBV6-1 to TRBJ1-5; a weak D match, TRBD1 (6 bases). CDR1 is MNHNS and CDR2 is SASEGT in the germline V gene. Trimming removed 6 bases from V and 6 bases from J, with 12 bases in between. The CDR3 runs to 13 residues. CDR3 sequence (DNA): TGTGCCAGCAGGCTCGGGACAACTCAGCCCCAGCATTTT. Translation: CASRLGTTQPQHF.